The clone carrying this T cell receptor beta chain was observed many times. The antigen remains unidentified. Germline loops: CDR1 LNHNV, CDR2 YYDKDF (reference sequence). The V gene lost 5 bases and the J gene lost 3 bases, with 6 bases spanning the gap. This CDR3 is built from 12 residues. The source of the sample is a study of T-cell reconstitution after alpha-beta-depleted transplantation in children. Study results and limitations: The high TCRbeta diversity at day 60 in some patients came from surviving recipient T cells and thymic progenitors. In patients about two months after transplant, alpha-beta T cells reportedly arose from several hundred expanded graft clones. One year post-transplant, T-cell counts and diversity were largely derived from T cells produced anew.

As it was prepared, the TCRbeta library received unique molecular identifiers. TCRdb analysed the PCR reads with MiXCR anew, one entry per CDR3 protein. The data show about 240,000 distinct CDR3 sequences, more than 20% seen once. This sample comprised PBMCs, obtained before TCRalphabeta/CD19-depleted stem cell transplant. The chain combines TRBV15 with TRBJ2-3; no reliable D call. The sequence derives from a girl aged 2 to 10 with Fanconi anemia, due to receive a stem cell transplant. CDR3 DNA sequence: TGTGCCACCAGCCGTAAAACAGATACGCAGTATTTT. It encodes CATSRKTDTQYF.